Here is one T cell receptor beta chain with its context. This clone was seen just once. The antigen it binds to is not known. One base away there is no much larger clone; base qualities are not given. The CDR3 runs 17 amino acids, cysteine and phenylalanine included. The sequence is cut down to CDR3 DNA, 51 bases in frame from base 1. According to the germline V gene, CDR1 reads SGHTA and CDR2 reads FQGNSA. The germline V and J ends show losses of 1 base and 9 bases respectively, and no gene match explains 12 bases of the junction. The sample comes from a study of cytomegalovirus exposure and HLA in healthy donors (dated by TCRdb to 2016 to 2017). Regarding the research as a whole: An earlier analysis of a few hundred of the donors reported about 280 Gb of sequence data and about 120 million unique TCR beta sequences obtained from approximately 180 million T cells. A separate validation cohort of about 110 different subjects was used in addition to the approximately 700-subject first cohort. Roughly 5 DR-DQ haplotypes were treated as single units for association and clustering because of strong linkage in the cohort. Every discovery cohort repertoire had been produced on one sequencing platform. The study used immunosequencing to profile the T cell repertoires of more than 650 subjects and linked those repertoires to cytomegalovirus serostatus. The aim of the study was to test whether cataloging public T cell receptors could identify signatures of past pathogen exposure. On average, approximately 250,000 unique TCR beta nucleotide sequences were sequenced per donor among 398 genotyped donors of the cohort, with around 19% of those sequences being non-productive. Both class I and class II loci were covered by HLA typing, at four-digit resolution. The genetic ancestry cluster associated with self-reported Caucasian donors included 81% of the roughly 390 genotyped donors. An earlier analysis of approximately 580 of the donors used high-throughput TCR beta sequencing to judge whether each TCR beta V gene segment behaved as functional or pseudogenic. To predict cytomegalovirus infection status, the study combined high-throughput TCR immunosequencing, statistical association of individual TCRs with disease status, and machine learning. Donor age, sex, ethnicity and CMV serostatus were compiled together with the repertoire data. In a later genetic analysis, genome-wide SNP genotypes for about 65% of the roughly 670 donors were used, and that subset was treated as a discovery cohort. To study patterns of TCR occurrence, a later analysis re-analyzed previously published TCR beta repertoires from 550 to 800 donors and added high-resolution HLA genotyping. An early release that covered about 600 HLA-typed donors contained approximately 290 gigabases of sequencing data and about 84 million unique TCR sequences. The number of typed donors differed by locus: roughly 629-640 for A, B, C, DRB1 and DQB1; approximately 540 for DQA1; roughly 600 for DPA1; and some 470 for DPB1. The later analysis used no new phenotypic data to find candidate immune exposures, relying instead on TCR beta sequences and their occurrence across donors.

Results the study describes overall, beyond this receptor: The 87-base-pair reads could not distinguish some IMGT-functional V segments, including TRBV6-2 and TRBV6-3, so those segments were excluded. Because counts were too low, about 15 rarely observed V segments, including chromosome 9 orphons, were left out of the earlier analysis of some 640 of the donors. In vitro tests confirmed that three of the cytomegalovirus-associated TCR beta chains recognize cytomegalovirus antigens. Only TCR beta chains were sequenced in this cohort, and the absence of alpha or paired-chain data limited detectable features. A cluster of highly shared sequence variants was judged likely to represent a technical artifact of the sequencing pipeline. Across donors, most TCR sequences were observed very rarely, whereas some public TCRs were present in many individuals. In the study, around 150 TCR beta chains were listed as associated with cytomegalovirus. HLA typing was unavailable for some donors at each locus, so association tests used only the typed subset. According to a later genetic analysis, donors in an Asian-associated ancestry cluster had fewer N-insertions in productive TCRs than the approximately 610-donor mean. Strong co-occurrence of HLA alleles, especially DR and DQ, made assigning TCR associations to individual alleles difficult. In a later analysis, TCR association rates were found to vary across HLA loci, with the most associated TCRs seen for DRB1 alleles and the fewest for HLA-C alleles. In an earlier analysis of about 600 of the donors, most TCR beta V segments appeared in productive rearrangements about 90% or about 30% of the time, broadly matching IMGT annotations. The authors suggested that the approach could potentially be generalized to other disease states and immunological phenotypes. Correlated functional status among segregating V segments might be attributable to linkage disequilibrium, but an unknown experimental factor could not be ruled out. Roughly uniform sequencing depth across donors was assumed in presence/absence analyses, although this assumption may not hold. In a later genetic analysis, a missense DCLRE1C variant was associated with V-gene and J-gene trimming of TCR beta chains, and the association was replicated in an independent cohort. A further reported finding was that TCR beta sequences accurately predicted the HLA-A and HLA-B alleles for most subjects in the first cohort. In a later analysis, several top co-occurrence clusters were reported to appear linked to parvovirus B19, influenza, CMV and Epstein-Barr virus. Specific HLA alleles were associated with about 17,000 TCR beta sequences at a false discovery rate of 0.05 in a later analysis. CMV serostatus was the only immune exposure information available for the cohort. In a later analysis, HLA-associated TCR beta chains showed more clonal expansion and lower generation probabilities than non-associated chains that were equally common. According to a later analysis, most CMV-associated TCR beta chains appeared to be HLA-restricted, and the HLA associations seemed to be driven largely by CMV exposure. The classifier was reported to diagnose cytomegalovirus status with high specificity and sensitivity in both the original cohort and the validation cohort.

Receptors were amplified or captured by the immunoSEQ multiplex PCR assay. For the multiplex PCR, a mixture combining 60 forward primers for TCR Vbeta segments and 13 reverse primers for TCR Jbeta segments was used. The CDR3 region of rearranged TCR beta genes was amplified from genomic DNA by a multiplex PCR assay. The amplified TCR beta libraries were sequenced on the Illumina HiSeq System as 87-base-pair reads. The paper's processing steps were these. A later analysis counted approximately 76 million unique TCR beta chains across the 650 to 700 repertoires, and approximately 11 million of these chains were shared by at least two donors. Raw reads were error-corrected and collapsed into unique sequences by a nearest-neighbor algorithm in which closely related sequences were merged to remove PCR and sequencing errors. V, D and J gene segments were assigned by aligning CDR3 sequences to IMGT reference sequences. For a sequence to be retained, a match of at least six nucleotides was required to both a V gene segment and a J gene segment. Rearrangements were classified as productive when the CDR3 lacked stop codons and remained in frame with V and J, and all other rearrangements were classified as non-productive. Following IMGT convention, CDR3 was defined as the stretch from the second conserved V-encoded cysteine to the conserved J-encoded phenylalanine. Sequences without an unambiguous match to a single V gene segment were excluded from the earlier analysis of almost 600 of the donors. In an earlier analysis of 587 of the donors, V segments were called functional above 56.7% productive rearrangements and were called segregating when the between-donor standard deviation exceeded 5%. A statistical classification framework was developed to diagnose cytomegalovirus status using the catalog of TCR beta chain sequences. In a later analysis, V and J genes were assigned by comparing TCR nucleotide sequences against IMGT/GENE-DB human TR gene sequences. A later analysis assigned CDR3 sequences and most-parsimonious VDJ recombination scenarios with the TCRdist pipeline. In a later analysis, every TCR beta chain was defined by the combination of its CDR3 amino acid sequence and its V-gene family, and reads without a unique V-gene family were dropped. As a way to deal with suspected cross-contamination and a sequencing artifact, a later analysis dropped 500 to 700 nucleotide sequences that were highly shared and had low generation probability. For each public chain, a later analysis derived a clonal expansion index from normalized ranks of inferred template counts within each repertoire. In a later analysis, generation probabilities were computed with a VDJ recombination model fitted to out-of-frame rearrangements, and the resulting probabilities were checked against IGoR. In a later analysis, TCR-TCR, TCR-HLA and TCR-CMV co-occurrence was scored with hypergeometric tests, and a repertoire-size bias correction was applied to TCR pairs. In a later analysis, false discovery rates were estimated by permuting HLA or CMV assignments 20 times. In a later analysis, co-occurring TCRs were grouped using DBSCAN, with TCRdist sequence similarity added in when clustering inside HLA-allele-positive subsets. Co-occurrence clustering excluded repertoires with fewer than 30,000 or more than 120,000 public chains, plus five with anomalous nucleotide sharing. Imported from immuneACCESS, the table was reduced by TCRdb to in-frame sequences with V and J called. These copies leave out some clones; in studies compared against another copy, an unresolved V gene accounts for under half, and the cause of the remainder is not known. V and J calls and clone size come straight from that table; D and trimming were deduced from the DNA. The sample contains about 180,000 clones, over 60% of them found a single time. The leading ten clones occupy just under 6.5% of the sample.

The cohort comprised 670 or so healthy bone marrow donors. All cohort members were sampled while nominally healthy, although unrecorded immune exposures were likely present. The donor tested CMV seropositive and was one of the 289 seropositive cohort members. A peripheral blood sample was collected from each donor, and TCR beta sequencing was performed on peripheral blood mononuclear cells. The Qiagen DNeasy Blood Extraction Kit was used to extract genomic DNA from the blood cell samples. The chain employs TRBV7-2 and TRBJ2-1, with 10 bases in between that match TRBD2. Sequencing was done on a sample of PBMCs. This TCR was recovered from a middle-aged man in good health and CMV-seropositive. The DNA is as follows: TGTGCCAGCAGCTTAGTTAGTCGCCTAGCGGGAGCGAGTGAGCAGTTCTTC. Translated, it reads CASSLVSRLAGASEQFF.